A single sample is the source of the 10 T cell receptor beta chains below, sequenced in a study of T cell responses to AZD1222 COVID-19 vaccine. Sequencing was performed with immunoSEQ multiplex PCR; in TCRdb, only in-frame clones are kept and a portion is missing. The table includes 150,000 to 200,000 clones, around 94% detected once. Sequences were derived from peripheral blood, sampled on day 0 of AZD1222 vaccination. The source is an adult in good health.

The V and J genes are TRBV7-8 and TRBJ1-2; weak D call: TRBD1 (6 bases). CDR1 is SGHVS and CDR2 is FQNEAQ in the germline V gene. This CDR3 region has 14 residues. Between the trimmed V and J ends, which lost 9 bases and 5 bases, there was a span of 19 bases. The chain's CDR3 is CASSPAGEFYGYTF. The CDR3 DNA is TGTGCCAGTAGCCCAGCAGGGGAGTTTTATGGCTACACCTTC. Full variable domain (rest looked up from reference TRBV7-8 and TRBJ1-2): GAGVSQSPRYKVAKRGQDVALRCDPISGHVSLFWYQQALGQGPEFLTYFQNEAQLDKSGLPSDRFFAERPEGSVSTLKIQRTQQEDSAVYLCASSPAGEFYGYTFGSGTRLTVV.

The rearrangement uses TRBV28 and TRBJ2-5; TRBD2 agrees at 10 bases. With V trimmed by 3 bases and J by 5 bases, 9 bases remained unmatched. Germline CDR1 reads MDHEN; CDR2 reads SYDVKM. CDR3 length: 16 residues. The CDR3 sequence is CASSLLAGAPGETQYF. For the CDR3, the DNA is TGTGCCAGCAGTTTGCTAGCGGGGGCCCCGGGGGAGACCCAGTACTTC. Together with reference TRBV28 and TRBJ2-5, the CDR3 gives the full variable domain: DVKVTQSSRYLVKRTGEKVFLECVQDMDHENMFWYRQDPGLGLRLIYFSYDVKMKEKGDIPEGYSVSREKKERFSLILESASTNQTSMYLCASSLLAGAPGETQYFGPGTRLLVL.

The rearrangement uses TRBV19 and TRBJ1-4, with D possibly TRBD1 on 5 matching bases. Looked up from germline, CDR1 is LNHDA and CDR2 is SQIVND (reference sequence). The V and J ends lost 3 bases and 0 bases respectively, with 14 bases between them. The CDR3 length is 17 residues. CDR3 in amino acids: CASSMWGSKATNEKLFF. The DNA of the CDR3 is TGTGCCAGTAGTATGTGGGGGAGTAAAGCAACTAATGAAAAACTGTTTTTT.

CDR3 in amino acids: CASSRAGTQKFF. CDR3 sequence (DNA): TGTGCCAGCAGTCGAGCCGGGACACAGAAGTTCTTC. J is TRBJ2-1 and V is TRBV7-8; maybe TRBD1 (6 bases). The length of the CDR3 is 12 residues. The V and J ends lost 6 bases and 14 bases respectively, with 17 bases between them. CDR1 and CDR2 (germline): SGHVS, FQNEAQ.

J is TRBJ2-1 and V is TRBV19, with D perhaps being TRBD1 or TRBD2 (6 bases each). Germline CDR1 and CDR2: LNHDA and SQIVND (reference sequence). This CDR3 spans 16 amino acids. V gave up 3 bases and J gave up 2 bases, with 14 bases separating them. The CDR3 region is CASSIGGGQPYNEQFF. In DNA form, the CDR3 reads TGTGCCAGTAGTATCGGAGGGGGGCAACCCTACAATGAGCAGTTCTTC.

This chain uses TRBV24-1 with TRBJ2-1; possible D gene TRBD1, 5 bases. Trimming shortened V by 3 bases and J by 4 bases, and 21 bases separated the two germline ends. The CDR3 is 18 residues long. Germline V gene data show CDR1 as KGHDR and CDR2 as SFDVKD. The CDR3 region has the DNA TGTGCCACCAGTGATCCAAAATCTCAGGGATCCCCTTACAATGAGCAGTTCTTC. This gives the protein CATSDPKSQGSPYNEQFF.

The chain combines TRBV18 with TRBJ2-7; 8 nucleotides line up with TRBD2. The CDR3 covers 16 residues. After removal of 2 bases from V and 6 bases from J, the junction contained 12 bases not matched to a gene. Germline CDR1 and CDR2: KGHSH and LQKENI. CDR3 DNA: TGTGCCAGCTCACCAATGGTAGCGGGGTTCCTCAGCGAGCAGTACTTC. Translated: CASSPMVAGFLSEQYF.

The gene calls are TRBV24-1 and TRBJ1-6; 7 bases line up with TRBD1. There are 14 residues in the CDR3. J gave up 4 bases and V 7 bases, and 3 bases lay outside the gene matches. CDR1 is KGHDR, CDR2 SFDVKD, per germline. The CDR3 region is CATSEGQYNSPLHF. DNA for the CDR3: TGTGCCACCAGCGAGGGACAGTATAATTCACCCCTCCACTTT.

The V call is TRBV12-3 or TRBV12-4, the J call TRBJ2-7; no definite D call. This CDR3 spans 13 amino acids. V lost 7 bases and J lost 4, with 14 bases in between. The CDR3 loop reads CASTGTLGYEQYF. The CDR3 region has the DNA TGTGCCAGCACGGGCACTTTAGGGTACGAGCAGTACTTC.

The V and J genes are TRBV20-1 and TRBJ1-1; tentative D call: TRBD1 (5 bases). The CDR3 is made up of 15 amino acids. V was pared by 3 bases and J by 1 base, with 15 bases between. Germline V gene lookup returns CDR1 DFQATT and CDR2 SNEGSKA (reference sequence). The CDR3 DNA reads TGCAGTGCTAGTCTCCAGGGCGGAAGGAACACTGAAGCTTTCTTT. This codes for CSASLQGGRNTEAFF.